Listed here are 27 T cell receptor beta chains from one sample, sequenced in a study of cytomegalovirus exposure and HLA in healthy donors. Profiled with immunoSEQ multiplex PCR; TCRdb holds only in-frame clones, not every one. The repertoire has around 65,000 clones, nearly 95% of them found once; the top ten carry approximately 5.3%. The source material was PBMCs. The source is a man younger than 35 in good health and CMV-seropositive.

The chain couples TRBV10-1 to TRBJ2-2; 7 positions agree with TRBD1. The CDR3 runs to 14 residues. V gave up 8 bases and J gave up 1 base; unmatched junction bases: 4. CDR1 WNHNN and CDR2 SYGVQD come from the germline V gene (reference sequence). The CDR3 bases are TGCGCCAGCTCCGGGACAGTGAACACCGGGGAGCTGTTTTTT. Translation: CASSGTVNTGELFF.

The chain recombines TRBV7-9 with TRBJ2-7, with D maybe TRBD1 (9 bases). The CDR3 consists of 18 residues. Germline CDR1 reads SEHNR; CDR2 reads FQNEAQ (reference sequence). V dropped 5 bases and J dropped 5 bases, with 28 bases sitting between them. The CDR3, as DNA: TGTGCCAGCAGCCCACTGGGACAGGGAACGGGAGGGTCCGACGAGCAGTACTTC. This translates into CASSPLGQGTGGSDEQYF.

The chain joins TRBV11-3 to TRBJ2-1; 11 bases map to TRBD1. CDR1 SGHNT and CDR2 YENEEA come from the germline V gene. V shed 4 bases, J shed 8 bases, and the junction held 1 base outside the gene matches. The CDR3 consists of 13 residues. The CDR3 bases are TGTGCCAGCAGCTCGGGACAGGGGGATGAGCAGTTCTTC. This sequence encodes CASSSGQGDEQFF.

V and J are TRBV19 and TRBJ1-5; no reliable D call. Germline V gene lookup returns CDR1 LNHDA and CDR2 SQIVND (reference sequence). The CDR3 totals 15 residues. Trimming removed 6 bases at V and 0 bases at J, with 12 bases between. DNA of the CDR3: TGTGCCAGTAGCCCACAGCCTTATAGCAATCAGCCCCAGCATTTT. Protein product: CASSPQPYSNQPQHF.

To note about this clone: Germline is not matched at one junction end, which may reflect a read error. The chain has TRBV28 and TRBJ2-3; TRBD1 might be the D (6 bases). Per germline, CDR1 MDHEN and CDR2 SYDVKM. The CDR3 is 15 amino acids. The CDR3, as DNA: TGTGCCAGCAGTATATGGACAGCCTCCACAGATACGCAGTATTTT. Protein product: CASSIWTASTDTQYF.

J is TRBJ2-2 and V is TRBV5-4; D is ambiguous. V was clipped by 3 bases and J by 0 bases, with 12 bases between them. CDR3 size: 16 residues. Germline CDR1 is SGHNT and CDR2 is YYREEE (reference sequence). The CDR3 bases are TGTGCCAGCAGCTCCCCATCTTACTCGAACACCGGGGAGCTGTTTTTT. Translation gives CASSSPSYSNTGELFF.

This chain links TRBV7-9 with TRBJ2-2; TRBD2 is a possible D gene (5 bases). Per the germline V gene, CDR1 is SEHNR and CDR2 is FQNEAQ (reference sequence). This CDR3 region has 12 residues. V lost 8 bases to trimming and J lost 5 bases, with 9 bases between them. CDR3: CASPPGTGELFF. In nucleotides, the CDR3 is TGTGCCAGCCCACCGGGAACCGGGGAGCTGTTTTTT.

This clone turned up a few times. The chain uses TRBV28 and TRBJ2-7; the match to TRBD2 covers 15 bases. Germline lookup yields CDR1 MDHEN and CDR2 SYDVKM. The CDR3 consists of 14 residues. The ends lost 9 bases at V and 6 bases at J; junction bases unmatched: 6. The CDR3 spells CASHPGLAGGEQYF. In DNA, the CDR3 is TGTGCCAGTCATCCGGGACTAGCGGGAGGCGAGCAGTACTTC. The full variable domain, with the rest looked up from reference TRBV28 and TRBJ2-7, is DVKVTQSSRYLVKRTGEKVFLECVQDMDHENMFWYRQDPGLGLRLIYFSYDVKMKEKGDIPEGYSVSREKKERFSLILESASTNQTSMYLCASHPGLAGGEQYFGPGTRLTVT.

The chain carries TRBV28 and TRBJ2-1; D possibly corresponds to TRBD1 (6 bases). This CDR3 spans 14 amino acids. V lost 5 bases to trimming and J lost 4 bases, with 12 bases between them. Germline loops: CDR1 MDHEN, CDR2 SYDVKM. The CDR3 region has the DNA TGTGCCAGCAGTCTCAGGACAGAGTACAATGAGCAGTTCTTC. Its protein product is CASSLRTEYNEQFF.

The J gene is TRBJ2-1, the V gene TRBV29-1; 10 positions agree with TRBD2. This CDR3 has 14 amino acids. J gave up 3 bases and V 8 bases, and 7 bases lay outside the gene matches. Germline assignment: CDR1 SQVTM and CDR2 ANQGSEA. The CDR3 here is CSTRGTSDYNEQFF. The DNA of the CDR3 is TGCAGCACCCGTGGGACTAGCGACTACAATGAGCAGTTCTTC.

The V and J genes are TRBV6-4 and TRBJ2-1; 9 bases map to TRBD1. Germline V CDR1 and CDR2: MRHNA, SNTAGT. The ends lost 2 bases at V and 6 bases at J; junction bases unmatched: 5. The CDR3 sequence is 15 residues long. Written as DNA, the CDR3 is TGTGCCAGCAGTGACACGGACAGGGGAGGCAATGAGCAGTTCTTC. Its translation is CASSDTDRGGNEQFF.

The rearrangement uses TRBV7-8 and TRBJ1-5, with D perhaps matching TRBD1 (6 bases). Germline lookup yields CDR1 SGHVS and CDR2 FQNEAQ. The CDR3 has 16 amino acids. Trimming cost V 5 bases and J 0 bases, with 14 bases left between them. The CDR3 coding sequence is TGTGCCAGCAGCCTACGGACAGCCGCTAGCAATCAGCCCCAGCATTTT. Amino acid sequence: CASSLRTAASNQPQHF.

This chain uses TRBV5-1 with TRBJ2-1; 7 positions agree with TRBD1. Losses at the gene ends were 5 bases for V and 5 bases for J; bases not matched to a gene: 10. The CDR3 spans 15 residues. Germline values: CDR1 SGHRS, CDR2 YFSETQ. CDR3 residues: CASRPTGSLNNEQFF. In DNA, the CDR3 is TGCGCCAGCAGACCGACAGGGAGTTTAAACAATGAGCAGTTCTTC.

For the CDR3, the DNA is TGCGCCAGCAGCTTAGAGGGAACCTACGAGCAGTACTTC. Protein sequence: CASSLEGTYEQYF. V gene TRBV5-1 combines with J gene TRBJ2-7; D may be TRBD2 (5 bases). Trimming took off 2 bases at V and 2 bases at J, with 8 bases between the two ends. CDR1 and CDR2 from the germline V gene are SGHRS and YFSETQ. The CDR3 has 13 residues.

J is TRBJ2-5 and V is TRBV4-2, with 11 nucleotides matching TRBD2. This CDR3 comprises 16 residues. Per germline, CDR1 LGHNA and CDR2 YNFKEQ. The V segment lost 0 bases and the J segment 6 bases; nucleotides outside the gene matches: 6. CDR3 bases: TGTGCCAGCAGCCAAGATTCGGCTAGCGGGAGGCAGACCCAGTACTTC. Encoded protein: CASSQDSASGRQTQYF.

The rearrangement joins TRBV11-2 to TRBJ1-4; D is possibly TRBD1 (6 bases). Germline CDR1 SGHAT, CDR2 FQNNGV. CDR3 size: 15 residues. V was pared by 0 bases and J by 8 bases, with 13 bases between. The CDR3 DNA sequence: TGTGCCAGCAGCTTAGAGGCAGGGGTCAGGGAAAAACTGTTTTTT. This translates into CASSLEAGVREKLFF.

The CDR3 protein is CASNGGSHYEQYF. The CDR3 DNA sequence: TGTGCCAGTAATGGAGGGAGCCACTACGAGCAGTACTTC. This chain connects TRBV19 to TRBJ2-7; perhaps TRBD2 as D (6 bases). This CDR3 has 13 residues. Trimming cost V 7 bases and J 3 bases, with 13 bases left between them. CDR1 LNHDA and CDR2 SQIVND come from the germline V gene (reference sequence).

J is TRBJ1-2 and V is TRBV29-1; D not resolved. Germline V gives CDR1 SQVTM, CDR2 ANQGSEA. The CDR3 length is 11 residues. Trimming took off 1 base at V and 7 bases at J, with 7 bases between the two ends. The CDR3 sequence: CSVEAGFGYTF. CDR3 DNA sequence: TGCAGCGTTGAAGCGGGGTTTGGCTACACCTTC.

This chain's CDR3 is CASLGRGASGANVLTF. CDR3 in DNA: TGTGCCAGCTTGGGCAGGGGAGCCTCTGGGGCCAACGTCCTGACTTTC. The chain uses TRBV5-4 and TRBJ2-6; D might be TRBD1 (6 bases). Trimming took off 7 bases at V and 0 bases at J, with 14 bases between the two ends. The CDR3 consists of 16 residues. Germline loops: CDR1 SGHNT, CDR2 YYREEE (reference sequence). The entire variable domain, with the rest obtained from reference TRBV5-4 and TRBJ2-6, is as follows: ETGVTQSPTHLIKTRGQQVTLRCSSQSGHNTVSWYQQALGQGPQFIFQYYREEENGRGNFPPRFSGLQFPNYSSELNVNALELDDSALYLCASLGRGASGANVLTFGAGSRLTVL.

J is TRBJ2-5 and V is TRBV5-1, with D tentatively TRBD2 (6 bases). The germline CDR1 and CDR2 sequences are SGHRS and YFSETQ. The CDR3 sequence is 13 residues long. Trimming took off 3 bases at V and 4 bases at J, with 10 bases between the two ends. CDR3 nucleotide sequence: TGCGCCAGCAGCTGGGACTCCTTAGAGACCCAGTACTTC. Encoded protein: CASSWDSLETQYF.

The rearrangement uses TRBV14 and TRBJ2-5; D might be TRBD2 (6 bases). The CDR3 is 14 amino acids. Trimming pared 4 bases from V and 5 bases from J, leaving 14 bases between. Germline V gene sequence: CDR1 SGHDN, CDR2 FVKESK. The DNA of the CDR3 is TGTGCCAGCAGCCGACTAGGAATAGGGGAGACCCAGTACTTC. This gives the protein CASSRLGIGETQYF. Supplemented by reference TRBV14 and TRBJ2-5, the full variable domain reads EAGVTQFPSHSVIEKGQTVTLRCDPISGHDNLYWYRRVMGKEIKFLLHFVKESKQDESGMPNNRFLAERTGGTYSTLKVQPAELEDSGVYFCASSRLGIGETQYFGPGTRLLVL.

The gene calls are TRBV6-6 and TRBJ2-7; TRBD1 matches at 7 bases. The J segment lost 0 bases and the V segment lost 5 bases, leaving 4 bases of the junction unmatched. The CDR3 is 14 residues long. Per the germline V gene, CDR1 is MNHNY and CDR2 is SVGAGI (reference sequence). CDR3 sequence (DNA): TGTGCCAGCAGTGGGTGGGACAGCTCCTACGAGCAGTACTTC. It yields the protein CASSGWDSSYEQYF.

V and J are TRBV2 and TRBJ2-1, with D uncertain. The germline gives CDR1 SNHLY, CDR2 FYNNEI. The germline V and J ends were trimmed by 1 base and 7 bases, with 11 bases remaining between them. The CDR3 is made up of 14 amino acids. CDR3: CASSEDARLNEQFF. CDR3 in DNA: TGTGCCAGCAGTGAAGATGCTAGGTTAAATGAGCAGTTCTTC.

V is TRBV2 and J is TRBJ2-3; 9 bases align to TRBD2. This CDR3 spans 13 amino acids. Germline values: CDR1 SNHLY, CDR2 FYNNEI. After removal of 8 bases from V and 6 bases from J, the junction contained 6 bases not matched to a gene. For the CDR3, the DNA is TGTGCCAGCGAGTCTAGCGGGATGGATACGCAGTATTTT. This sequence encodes CASESSGMDTQYF.

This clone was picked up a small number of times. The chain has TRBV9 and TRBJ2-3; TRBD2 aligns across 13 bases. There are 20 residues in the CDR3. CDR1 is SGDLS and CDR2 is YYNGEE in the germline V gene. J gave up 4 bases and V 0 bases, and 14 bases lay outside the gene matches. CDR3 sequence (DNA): TGTGCCAGCAGCGTAGAAGTAGGGACTAGCGGGACTACACGATCAGATACGCAGTATTTT. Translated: CASSVEVGTSGTTRSDTQYF.

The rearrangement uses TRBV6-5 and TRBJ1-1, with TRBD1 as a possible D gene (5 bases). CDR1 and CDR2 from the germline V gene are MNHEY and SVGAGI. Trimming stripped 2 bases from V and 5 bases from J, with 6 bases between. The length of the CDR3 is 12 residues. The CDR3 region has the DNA TGTGCCAGCAGTTACAAGGGGACTGAAGCTTTCTTT. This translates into CASSYKGTEAFF.

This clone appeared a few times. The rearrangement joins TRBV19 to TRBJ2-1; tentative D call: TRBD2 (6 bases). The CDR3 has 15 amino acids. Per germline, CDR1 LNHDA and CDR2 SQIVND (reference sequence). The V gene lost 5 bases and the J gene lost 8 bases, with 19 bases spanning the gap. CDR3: CASSLRRLGRDEQFF. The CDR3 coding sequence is TGTGCCAGTAGTCTTCGGCGACTAGGTAGGGATGAGCAGTTCTTC.